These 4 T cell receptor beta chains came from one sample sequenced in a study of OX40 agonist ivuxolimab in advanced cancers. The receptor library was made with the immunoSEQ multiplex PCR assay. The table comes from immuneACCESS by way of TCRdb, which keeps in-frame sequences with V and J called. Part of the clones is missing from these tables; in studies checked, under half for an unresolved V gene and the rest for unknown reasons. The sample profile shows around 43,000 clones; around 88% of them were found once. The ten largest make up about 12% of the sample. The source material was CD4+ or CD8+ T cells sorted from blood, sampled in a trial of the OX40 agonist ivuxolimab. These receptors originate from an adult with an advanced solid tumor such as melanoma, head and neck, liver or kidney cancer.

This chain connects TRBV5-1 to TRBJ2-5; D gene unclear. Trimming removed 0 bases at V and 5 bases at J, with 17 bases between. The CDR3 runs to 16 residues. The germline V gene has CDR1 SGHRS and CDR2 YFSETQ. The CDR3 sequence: CASSLASPFRAETQYF. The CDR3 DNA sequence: TGCGCCAGCAGCTTGGCAAGCCCCTTCCGTGCGGAGACCCAGTACTTC.

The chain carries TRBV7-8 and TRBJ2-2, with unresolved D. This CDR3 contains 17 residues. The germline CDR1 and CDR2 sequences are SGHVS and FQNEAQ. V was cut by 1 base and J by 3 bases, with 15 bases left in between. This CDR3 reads CASSLGRAPSHTGELFF. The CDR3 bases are TGTGCCAGCAGCTTAGGTCGGGCGCCGAGCCACACCGGGGAGCTGTTTTTT.

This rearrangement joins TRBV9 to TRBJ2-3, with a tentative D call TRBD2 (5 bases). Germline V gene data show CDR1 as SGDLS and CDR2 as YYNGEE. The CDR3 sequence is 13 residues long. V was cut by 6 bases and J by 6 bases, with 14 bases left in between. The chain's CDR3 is CASNTNGVDTQYF. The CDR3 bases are TGTGCCAGCAACACAAACGGGGTCGATACGCAGTATTTT.

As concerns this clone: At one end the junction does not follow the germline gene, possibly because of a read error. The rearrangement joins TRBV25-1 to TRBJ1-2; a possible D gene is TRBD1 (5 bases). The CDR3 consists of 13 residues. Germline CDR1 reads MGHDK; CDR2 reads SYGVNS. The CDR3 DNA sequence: TGTGCCAGCGGTGAGGGGATTATCAGTGGCTACACCTTC. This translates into CASGEGIISGYTF.